The clone carrying this TCR beta chain was seen at least ten times. The record originates from a study of neurological immune-mediated disorders. Via MiXCR, TCRdb re-called the 5' RACE reads, giving one row per CDR3 protein. Of 45,000 or so distinct CDR3 sequences listed, about 6% are singletons. Per the germline V gene, CDR1 is DFQATT and CDR2 is SNEGSKA (reference sequence). The CDR3 has 13 residues. V shed 6 bases and J shed 1 base, with 13 bases lying between them. The cells used in sorted libraries, CD4+ or CD8+ T cells, numbered some 1 million. The clonotype comes from a woman between 40 and 55 years old in good health. The gene calls are TRBV20-1 and TRBJ2-7; D remains unclear. Sequences were obtained from CD4+ T cells from blood. CDR3 nucleotide sequence: TGCAGTGCGTCCCCTCGCACTTCCTACGAGCAGTACTTC. Translated, it gives CSASPRTSYEQYF.